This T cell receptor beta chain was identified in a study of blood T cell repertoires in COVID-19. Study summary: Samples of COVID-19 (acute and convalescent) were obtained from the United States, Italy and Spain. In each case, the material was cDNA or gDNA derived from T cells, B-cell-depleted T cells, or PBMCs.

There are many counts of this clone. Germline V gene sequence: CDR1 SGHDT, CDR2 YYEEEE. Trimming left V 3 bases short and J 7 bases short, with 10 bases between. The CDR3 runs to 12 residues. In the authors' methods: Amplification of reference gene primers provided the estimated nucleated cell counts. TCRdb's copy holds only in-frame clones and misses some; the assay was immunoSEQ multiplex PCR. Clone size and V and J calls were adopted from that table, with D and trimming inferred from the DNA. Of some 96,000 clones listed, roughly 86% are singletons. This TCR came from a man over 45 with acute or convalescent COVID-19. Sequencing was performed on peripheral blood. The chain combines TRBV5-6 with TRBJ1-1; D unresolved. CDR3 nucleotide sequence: TGTGCCAGCAGCTCTTTTACTTTTGAAGCTTTCTTT. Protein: CASSSFTFEAFF. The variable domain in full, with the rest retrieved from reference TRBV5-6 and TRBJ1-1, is DAGVTQSPTHLIKTRGQQVTLRCSPKSGHDTVSWYQQALGQGPQFIFQYYEEEERQRGNFPDRFSGHQFPNYSSELNVNALLLGDSALYLCASSSFTFEAFFGQGTRLTVV.